This T cell receptor (beta chain) was observed in a study of early T cells in non-severe SARS-CoV-2 infection (dated by TCRdb to the early 2020s). Describing the broader study: TCR sequencing used bulk RNA from unsorted whole blood, so alpha and beta chains could not be paired.

The library relied on 5' RACE. TCRdb records NextSeq 500 as the sequencer. To correct for sequencing error and PCR bias, the TCR library protocol tagged individual cDNA molecules with unique molecular identifiers. Both TCR alpha and beta chains were sequenced, and tight co-correlation was observed between alpha and beta sequence abundances in each sample. Processing in the source paper ran as follows. Decombinator V4 was used to perform V gene, J gene and CDR3 annotation of TCR sequences. Expanded TCRs were defined as changing significantly between any two time points under a Poisson model with p below 0.0001. TCR abundances were normalised to the total number of TCRs sequenced in each sample and reported as counts per million. MAIT TCRs were defined by TRAV1-2 paired with TRAJ12, TRAJ20 or TRAJ33, and iNKT TCRs by TRAV10 paired with TRAJ18. A search of VDJdb, accessed on 1 November 2021, was run for TCRs annotated to CMV, EBV and SARS-CoV-2, with TCRs annotated for multiple antigens excluded. In-frame beta chains were kept once TCRdb had trimmed the public reads at Q25 with fastp and called clones with MiXCR. Each CDR3 protein appears once, grouped with its most common genes and DNA. The V and J calls were determined by TCRdb, not by the authors. Within this sample are 45,000 to 75,000 distinct CDR3 sequences, with 10% to 15% of them counted one time only. The ten largest account for approximately 4.8% of the sample.

The research as a whole found: Matching against VDJdb was skewed toward anti-spike CD8 responses, likely underestimated virus-specific expansions, and missed private and CD4 specificities.

The study was a case-control design nested within a healthcare worker cohort in London, UK, with weekly nasopharyngeal swab PCR tests and blood sampling. Between 23 and 31 March 2020, the week of the UK lockdown, healthcare workers were enrolled and then followed up weekly for as long as 16 weeks. Cut back by 5 bases and 1 base, the V and J ends lie 8 bases apart. From its cysteine to its phenylalanine, the CDR3 spans 13 amino acids. Only the CDR3 DNA is retained, 39 bases long and in frame from the first base. As encoded in the germline V gene, CDR1 is SGHTA while CDR2 is FQGNSA. In this sample, this clonotype turned up many times. Its antigen is currently not known. The sample holds no much larger clone one base away, and base qualities are not on file.

The V gene is TRBV7-2 and the J gene is TRBJ1-1, with the identity of the D gene unclear. This TCR was recovered from an adult who was a healthcare worker with PCR-confirmed SARS-CoV-2 infection or an uninfected control (not recorded which). Sequences were obtained from whole blood. The CDR3 corresponds to CASSPRSNTEAFF. The DNA is as follows: TGTGCCAGCAGCCCCCGCTCGAACACTGAAGCTTTCTTT.